This T cell receptor beta chain was recovered during a study of blood T cell repertoires in COVID-19. At the level of the study: COVID-19 samples from acute and convalescent phases originated in the United States, Italy and Spain.

Exposed participants came across a COVID-19 case within 2 weeks before study entry. TCRdb's copy holds only in-frame clones and misses some; the assay was immunoSEQ multiplex PCR. The sample lists roughly 200,000 clones; approximately 86% were seen once. Material: PBMCs or T cells enriched from blood (not recorded which). This TCR was sampled from a woman in her 30s who had been exposed to COVID-19.

CDR3 sequence: CASSLTSEADTQYF. The CDR3 DNA follows: TGCGCCAGCAGCTTAACTAGCGAGGCAGATACGCAGTATTTT. This sequence joins TRBV5-1 and TRBJ2-3; 7 bases are a match to TRBD2. Germline V gene sequence: CDR1 SGHRS, CDR2 YFSETQ. The CDR3 is 14 residues long. Germline trimming cut 2 bases from V and 4 bases from J; bases unmatched to any gene: 4.